These T cell receptor beta chains were read from a single sample in a study of molecular identifiers for immune sequencing clone quantification. One entry per CDR3 protein results from TCRdb running MiXCR on the PCR reads. The sample shows more than 85,000 distinct CDR3 sequences, 30% to 35% of them seen only once. Sequencing was performed on naive CD8+ T cells from blood, with Jurkat cell RNA spiked in. These receptors came from a human donor in good health. Some libraries in this study had Jurkat cell RNA spiked in. Both conserved end residues are part of each CDR3. Each record gives: V gene, D gene, clone size, J gene, CDR3 protein, CDR3 DNA. The D gene is left open where the match is weak. Clone sizes are given selectively: once, few, many, or a class where the clone is expanded.

V: TRBV2
D: TRBD1
size: many
J: TRBJ2-1
CDR3: CASSPPGQYNEQFF
DNA: TGTGCCAGCAGCCCCCCGGGACAGTACAATGAGCAGTTCTTC

V: TRBV27
D: .
size: .
J: TRBJ2-3
CDR3: CASSLWTQYF
DNA: TGTGCCAGCAGTTTATGGACGCAGTATTTT

V: TRBV28
D: .
size: .
J: TRBJ2-3
CDR3: CAPIRCNDLTDTQYF
DNA: TGTGCCCCTATTCGATGCAACGATCTCACAGATACGCAGTATTTT

V: TRBV7-6
D: .
size: .
J: TRBJ2-5
CDR3: CASSLVGSSQETQYF
DNA: TGTGCCAGCAGCTTAGTGGGCAGCTCTCAAGAGACCCAGTACTTC

V: TRBV7-9
D: TRBD1
size: few
J: TRBJ2-7
CDR3: CASSLKGQGPPYEQYF
DNA: TGTGCCAGCAGCTTAAAGGGACAGGGTCCTCCCTACGAGCAGTACTTC

V: TRBV6-6
D: TRBD2
size: few
J: TRBJ2-5
CDR3: CASIHREGTQYF
DNA: TGTGCCAGCATCCACCGGGAGGGGACCCAGTACTTC

V: TRBV28
D: TRBD1
size: .
J: TRBJ2-7
CDR3: CASSLPTSLTGYEQYF
DNA: TGTGCCAGCAGTTTACCGACATCCTTGACAGGGTACGAGCAGTACTTC

V: TRBV28
D: .
size: many
J: TRBJ2-2
CDR3: CASRINRVGRRELFF
DNA: TGTGCCAGCAGGATTAACAGGGTCGGAAGAAGGGAGCTGTTTTTT

V: TRBV28
D: .
size: .
J: TRBJ2-2
CDR3: CASSVAFTGELFF
DNA: TGTGCCAGCAGTGTAGCGTTTACCGGGGAGCTGTTTTTT

V: TRBV7-7
D: .
size: .
J: TRBJ1-1
CDR3: CASSPGEGTEAFF
DNA: TGTGCCAGCAGCCCCGGGGAGGGCACTGAAGCTTTCTTT

V: TRBV7-2
D: TRBD1
size: .
J: TRBJ1-1
CDR3: CASRPGQGAFWTEAFF
DNA: TGTGCCAGCCGCCCAGGACAGGGGGCCTTTTGGACTGAAGCTTTCTTT

V: TRBV24-1
D: .
size: .
J: TRBJ2-1
CDR3: CATSDKNEQFF
DNA: TGTGCCACCAGTGATAAGAATGAGCAGTTCTTC

V: TRBV7-2
D: TRBD2
size: .
J: TRBJ2-1
CDR3: CASQLAGVAYNEQFF
DNA: TGTGCCAGCCAACTAGCGGGAGTAGCCTACAATGAGCAGTTCTTC

V: TRBV20-1
D: .
size: .
J: TRBJ2-7
CDR3: CSARDGRVYEQYF
DNA: TGCAGTGCTAGAGACGGCAGGGTGTACGAGCAGTACTTC

V: TRBV7-2
D: .
size: few
J: TRBJ2-2
CDR3: CASSAWTGQNTGELFF
DNA: TGTGCCAGCAGCGCATGGACTGGACAGAACACCGGGGAGCTGTTTTTT

V: TRBV7-3
D: TRBD1
size: .
J: TRBJ2-5
CDR3: CASSLGGGTGGETQYF
DNA: TGTGCCAGCAGCTTAGGAGGTGGGACAGGGGGTGAGACCCAGTACTTC

V: TRBV5-1
D: .
size: few
J: TRBJ1-1
CDR3: CASRDVRDTEAFF
DNA: TGCGCCAGCAGGGACGTCCGTGACACTGAAGCTTTCTTT

V: TRBV19
D: .
size: .
J: TRBJ1-5
CDR3: CASSIGGESQPQHF
DNA: TGTGCCAGTAGTATCGGCGGGGAAAGTCAGCCCCAGCATTTT

V: TRBV28
D: .
size: .
J: TRBJ2-1
CDR3: CAGSTPRQGHNEKFF
DNA: TGTGCCGGCAGTACCCCCCGCCAGGGACACAATGAGAAGTTCTTC

V: TRBV18
D: TRBD2
size: .
J: TRBJ2-3
CDR3: CASSPLGLAGDTQYF
DNA: TGTGCCAGCTCACCACTTGGACTAGCGGGAGATACGCAGTATTTT

V: TRBV28
D: .
size: .
J: TRBJ1-4
CDR3: CASSLRRPAKKLFF
DNA: TGTGCCAGCAGTTTAAGACGGCCGGCTAAAAAACTGTTTTTT

V: TRBV5-4
D: .
size: .
J: TRBJ2-1
CDR3: CASFPGVADYNEQFF
DNA: TGTGCCAGCTTCCCCGGGGTAGCGGATTACAATGAGCAGTTCTTC

V: TRBV6-2/TRBV6-3
D: TRBD2
size: few
J: TRBJ2-7
CDR3: CASSYSASGSYEQYF
DNA: TGTGCCAGCAGTTACTCGGCTAGCGGGAGCTACGAGCAGTACTTC

V: TRBV10-2
D: .
size: .
J: TRBJ2-2
CDR3: CASSDTGELFF
DNA: TGCGCCAGCAGTGACACCGGGGAGCTGTTTTTT

V: TRBV7-6
D: .
size: many
J: TRBJ2-1
CDR3: CASSLAVGQSSYNEQFF
DNA: TGTGCCAGCAGCTTAGCGGTGGGGCAGAGCTCCTACAATGAGCAGTTCTTC

V: TRBV2
D: .
size: few
J: TRBJ1-6
CDR3: CASSANTSSYNSPLHF
DNA: TGTGCCAGCAGCGCAAACACGAGCTCCTATAATTCACCCCTCCACTTT

V: TRBV19
D: TRBD1
size: few
J: TRBJ1-5
CDR3: CASSIWDRSNQPQHF
DNA: TGTGCCAGTAGTATCTGGGACAGAAGCAATCAGCCCCAGCATTTT

V: TRBV28
D: TRBD1
size: few
J: TRBJ1-6
CDR3: CASSLWGQGPYNSPLHF
DNA: TGTGCCAGCAGTTTATGGGGACAGGGGCCCTATAATTCACCCCTCCACTTT

V: TRBV7-9
D: TRBD1
size: many
J: TRBJ2-2
CDR3: CASSPGTGRAGELFF
DNA: TGTGCCAGCAGCCCCGGGACAGGCCGTGCCGGGGAGCTGTTTTTT

V: TRBV14
D: TRBD2
size: .
J: TRBJ2-1
CDR3: CASSGLAGHNEQFF
DNA: TGTGCCAGCAGTGGACTAGCGGGGCACAATGAGCAGTTCTTC

V: TRBV4-3
D: .
size: few
J: TRBJ1-4
CDR3: CASSQGHVGNEKLFF
DNA: TGCGCCAGCAGCCAGGGACACGTTGGGAATGAAAAACTGTTTTTT

V: TRBV28
D: .
size: many
J: TRBJ2-7
CDR3: CASTFPGGLSEQYF
DNA: TGTGCCAGCACCTTCCCAGGGGGGTTGAGCGAGCAGTACTTC

V: TRBV28
D: TRBD2
size: few
J: TRBJ2-7
CDR3: CASQITSGSYEQYF
DNA: TGTGCCAGCCAGATAACTAGCGGGAGTTACGAGCAGTACTTC

V: TRBV28
D: .
size: few
J: TRBJ2-5
CDR3: CASGRRELVETQYF
DNA: TGTGCCAGCGGGCGGCGGGAACTCGTAGAGACCCAGTACTTC

V: TRBV4-2
D: .
size: few
J: TRBJ2-3
CDR3: CASSPGRRTDTQYF
DNA: TGTGCCAGCAGCCCCGGACGGCGCACAGATACGCAGTATTTT

V: TRBV29-1
D: .
size: .
J: TRBJ2-6
CDR3: CSVEDRALYSGANVLTF
DNA: TGCAGCGTTGAAGACCGGGCCCTTTACTCTGGGGCCAACGTCCTGACTTTC

V: TRBV19
D: .
size: .
J: TRBJ1-5
CDR3: CASSAGGYSNQPQHF
DNA: TGTGCCAGTAGTGCCGGGGGCTATAGCAATCAGCCCCAGCATTTT

V: TRBV3-1
D: .
size: few
J: TRBJ2-2
CDR3: CASSGDRIHPTGELFF
DNA: TGTGCCAGCAGCGGGGACCGTATTCATCCCACCGGGGAGCTGTTTTTT

V: TRBV24-1
D: .
size: few
J: TRBJ2-2
CDR3: CATSDPPSEGIRGTGELFF
DNA: TGTGCCACCAGTGACCCCCCGTCGGAAGGGATCCGTGGCACCGGGGAGCTGTTTTTT

V: TRBV28
D: TRBD2
size: many
J: TRBJ2-4
CDR3: CASSLSGLAGVGEYF
DNA: TGTGCCAGCAGTTTATCGGGACTAGCGGGAGTTGGCGAGTACTTC

V: TRBV4-3
D: .
size: many
J: TRBJ1-1
CDR3: CASRGRMNTEAFF
DNA: TGCGCCAGCAGAGGACGGATGAACACTGAAGCTTTCTTT

V: TRBV27
D: TRBD1
size: many
J: TRBJ1-1
CDR3: CASNRLTGGDTEAFF
DNA: TGTGCCAGCAACCGGCTCACAGGGGGAGACACTGAAGCTTTCTTT

V: TRBV29-1
D: TRBD1
size: .
J: TRBJ2-3
CDR3: CSARQGYTSFTDTQYF
DNA: TGCAGCGCACGACAGGGGTACACCTCATTCACAGATACGCAGTACTTT

V: TRBV28
D: .
size: .
J: TRBJ2-1
CDR3: CASSALVSNEQFF
DNA: TGTGCCAGCAGTGCACTAGTCTCCAATGAGCAGTTCTTC

V: TRBV19
D: .
size: few
J: TRBJ2-3
CDR3: CASSPGSDTQYF
DNA: TGTGCCAGTAGCCCAGGGTCAGATACGCAGTATTTT

V: TRBV28
D: TRBD1
size: few
J: TRBJ1-1
CDR3: CASSLLGQGNTEAFF
DNA: TGTGCCAGCAGTTTATTGGGACAGGGAAACACTGAAGCTTTCTTT

V: TRBV5-4
D: .
size: few
J: TRBJ2-5
CDR3: CASSLGWDAMETQYF
DNA: TGTGCCAGCAGCTTAGGTTGGGACGCTATGGAGACCCAGTACTTC

V: TRBV4-2
D: .
size: .
J: TRBJ2-1
CDR3: CASSQVTSGLYHEQFF
DNA: TGTGCCAGCAGCCAAGTGACTAGTGGGCTTTACCATGAGCAGTTCTTC